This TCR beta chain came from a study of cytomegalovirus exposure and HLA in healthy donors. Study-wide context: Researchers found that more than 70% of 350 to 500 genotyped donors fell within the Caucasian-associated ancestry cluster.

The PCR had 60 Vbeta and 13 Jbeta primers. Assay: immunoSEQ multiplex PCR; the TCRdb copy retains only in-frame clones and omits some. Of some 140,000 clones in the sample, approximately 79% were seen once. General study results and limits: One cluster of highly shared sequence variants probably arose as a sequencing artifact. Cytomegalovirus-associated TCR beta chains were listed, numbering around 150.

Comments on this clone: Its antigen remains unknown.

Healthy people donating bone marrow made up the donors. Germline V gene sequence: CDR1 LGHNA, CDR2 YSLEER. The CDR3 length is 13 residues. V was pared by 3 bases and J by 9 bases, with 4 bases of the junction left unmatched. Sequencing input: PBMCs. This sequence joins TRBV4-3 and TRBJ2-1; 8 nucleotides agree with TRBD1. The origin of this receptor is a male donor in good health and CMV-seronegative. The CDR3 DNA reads TGCGCCAGCAGCCAGGAACAGGGGGTTGAGCAGTTCTTC. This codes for CASSQEQGVEQFF.